This TCR beta chain was profiled in a study of T cells after posttransplantation cyclophosphamide. This clone has a count of ten or more. Profiling relied on immunoSEQ multiplex PCR, and the TCRdb table lists in-frame clones only, not all of them. Reported are 20,000 to 25,000 clones, none seen only once; the ten largest carry 6.6%. Germline V CDR1 and CDR2: MNHNS, SASEGT. V was cut by 4 bases and J by 1 base, with 10 bases left in between. The CDR3 is made up of 14 amino acids. The sample comprised PBMCs. The sequence came from a woman aged 55 to 70 in good health, CMV-negative, and a related stem cell transplant donor. The chain couples TRBV6-1 to TRBJ1-1; D is perhaps TRBD1 (6 bases). In DNA, the CDR3 is TGTGCCAGCAGTGGTTGGGGGCAGAACACTGAAGCTTTCTTT. This sequence encodes CASSGWGQNTEAFF.